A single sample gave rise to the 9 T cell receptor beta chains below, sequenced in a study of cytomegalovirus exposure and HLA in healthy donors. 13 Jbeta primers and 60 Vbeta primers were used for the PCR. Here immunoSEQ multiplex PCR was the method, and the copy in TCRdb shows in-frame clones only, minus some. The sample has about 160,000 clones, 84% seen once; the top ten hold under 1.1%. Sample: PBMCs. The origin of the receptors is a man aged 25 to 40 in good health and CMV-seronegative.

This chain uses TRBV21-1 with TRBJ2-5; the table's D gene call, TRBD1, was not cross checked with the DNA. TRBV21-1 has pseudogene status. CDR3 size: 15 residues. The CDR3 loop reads CASSWTGETEETQYF. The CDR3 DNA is TGTGCCAGCAGCTGGACAGGAGAAACTGAAGAGACCCAGTACTTC.

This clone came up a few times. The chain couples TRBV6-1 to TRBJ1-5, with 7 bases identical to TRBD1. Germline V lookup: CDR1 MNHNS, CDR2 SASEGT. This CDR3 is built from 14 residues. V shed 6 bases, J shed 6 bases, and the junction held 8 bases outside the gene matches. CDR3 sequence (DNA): TGTGCCAGCAGGGCGTCGACAGGGTTTCAGCCCCAGCATTTT. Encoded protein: CASRASTGFQPQHF.

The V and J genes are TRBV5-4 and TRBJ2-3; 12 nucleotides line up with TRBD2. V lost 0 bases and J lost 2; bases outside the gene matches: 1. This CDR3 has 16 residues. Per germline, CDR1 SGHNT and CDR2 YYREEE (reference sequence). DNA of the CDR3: TGTGCCAGCAGCTTGGGACTAGCGGGAGTCACAGATACGCAGTATTTT. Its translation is CASSLGLAGVTDTQYF.

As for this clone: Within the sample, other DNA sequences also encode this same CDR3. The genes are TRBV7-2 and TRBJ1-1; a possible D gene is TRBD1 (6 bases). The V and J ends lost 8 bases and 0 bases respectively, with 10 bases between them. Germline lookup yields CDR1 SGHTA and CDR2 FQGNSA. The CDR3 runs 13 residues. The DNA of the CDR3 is TGTGCCAGCGGTCAGGGGCTGAACACTGAAGCTTTCTTT. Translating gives CASGQGLNTEAFF.

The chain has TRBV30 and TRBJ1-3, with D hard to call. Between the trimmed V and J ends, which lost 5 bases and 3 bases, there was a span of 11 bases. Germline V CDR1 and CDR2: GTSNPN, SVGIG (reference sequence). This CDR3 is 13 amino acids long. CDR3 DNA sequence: TGTGCCTGGGCGGGGTTATTTGGAAACACCATATATTTT. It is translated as CAWAGLFGNTIYF.

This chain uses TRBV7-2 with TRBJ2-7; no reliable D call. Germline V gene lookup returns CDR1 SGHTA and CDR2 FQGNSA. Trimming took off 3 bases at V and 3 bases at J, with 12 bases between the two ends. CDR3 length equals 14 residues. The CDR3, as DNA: TGTGCCAGCAGCTTGGCTGACTCCTACTACGAGCAGTACTTC. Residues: CASSLADSYYEQYF.

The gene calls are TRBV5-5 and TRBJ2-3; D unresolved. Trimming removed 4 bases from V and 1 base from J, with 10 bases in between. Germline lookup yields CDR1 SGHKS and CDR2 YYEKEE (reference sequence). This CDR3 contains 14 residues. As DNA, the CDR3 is TGTGCCAGCAGCCCACAGACCGGCACAGATACGCAGTATTTT. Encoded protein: CASSPQTGTDTQYF.

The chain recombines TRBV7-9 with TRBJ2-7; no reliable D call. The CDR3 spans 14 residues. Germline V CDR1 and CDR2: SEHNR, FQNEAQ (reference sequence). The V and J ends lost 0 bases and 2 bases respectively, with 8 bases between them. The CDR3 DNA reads TGTGCCAGCAGCTTAGCAGGAGCTGCCTACGAGCAGTACTTC. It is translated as CASSLAGAAYEQYF.

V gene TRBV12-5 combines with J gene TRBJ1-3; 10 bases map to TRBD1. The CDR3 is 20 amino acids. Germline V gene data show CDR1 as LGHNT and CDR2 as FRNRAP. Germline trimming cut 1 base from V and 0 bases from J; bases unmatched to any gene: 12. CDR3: CASGLDTGTGATYSGNTIYF. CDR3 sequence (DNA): TGTGCTAGTGGTTTGGATACCGGGACAGGGGCGACTTACTCTGGAAACACCATATATTTT.